A selection of T cell receptor beta chains follows, all from one sample in a study of shared clonotypes between healthy human individuals. TCRdb's copy holds only in-frame clones and misses some; the assay was immunoSEQ multiplex PCR. The data show around 2.1 million clones, around 95% seen once. Sequencing used naive CD4+ T cells sorted from blood. These receptors were obtained from a man younger than 35 in good health. Each CDR3 is given with its conserved first and last residue. The size field is filled for only some rows; it gives once, few, many or a size class.

CDR3aa | abundance | j_gene | len | v_gene
CASNPWDRDTEAFF | . | TRBJ1-1 | 14 | TRBV28
CASGFGGISKNIQYF | . | TRBJ2-4 | 15 | TRBV5-8
CASRLRESEAFF | . | TRBJ1-1 | 12 | TRBV28
CASSFDRGKETQYF | once | TRBJ2-5 | 14 | TRBV7-9
CASSPYVGRAAFF | . | TRBJ1-1 | 13 | TRBV14
CASSMSGNPYEQYF | . | TRBJ2-7 | 14 | TRBV19
CASRSRQGGYYGYTF | . | TRBJ1-2 | 15 | TRBV6-1
CASTGKGANTNYGYTF | . | TRBJ1-2 | 16 | TRBV28
CAWSVNTQPQHF | . | TRBJ1-5 | 12 | TRBV30
CASSLSFYEQYF | . | TRBJ2-7 | 12 | TRBV7-9
CASSPLEGGPSYEQYF | . | TRBJ2-7 | 16 | TRBV18
CASSTKTDRGTPDEQYF | . | TRBJ2-7 | 17 | TRBV21-1
CASSERAGEAFF | . | TRBJ1-1 | 12 | TRBV6-1
CASSLSGQGGNQPQHF | . | TRBJ1-5 | 16 | TRBV27
CASSLQGAGQPQHF | . | TRBJ1-5 | 14 | TRBV7-9
CASSERFHSTFQPQHF | . | TRBJ1-5 | 16 | TRBV6-1
CASSLGGALYNEQFF | . | TRBJ2-1 | 15 | TRBV5-1
CASSLRGQSYNEQFF | once | TRBJ2-1 | 15 | TRBV7-3
CAISESRDSANTGELFF | . | TRBJ2-2 | 17 | TRBV10-3
CASCLYGGQSYGYTF | . | TRBJ1-2 | 15 | TRBV6-6
CAWRPPGPTYHYGYTF | . | TRBJ1-2 | 16 | TRBV30
CASRRRGAITDTQYF | . | TRBJ2-3 | 15 | TRBV11-2
CASSLLGSLSSYEQYF | . | TRBJ2-7 | 16 | TRBV11-2
CASKRGGTGELFF | . | TRBJ2-2 | 13 | TRBV28
CASTLWPGQTMRYEQYF | . | TRBJ2-7 | 17 | TRBV7-9
CASIRGTDGYGYTF | . | TRBJ1-2 | 14 | TRBV28
CASGLSGRERDEQFF | . | TRBJ2-1 | 15 | TRBV12-5
CASSRGDRGCPAKNIQYF | . | TRBJ2-4 | 18 | TRBV7-7
CASSRADSNNSPLHF | . | TRBJ1-6 | 15 | TRBV4-2
CASSHPQGGSNQPQHF | . | TRBJ1-5 | 16 | TRBV4-1
CASSLEHGMNTEAFF | . | TRBJ1-1 | 15 | TRBV5-4
CASSLVDATNEKLFF | . | TRBJ1-4 | 15 | TRBV5-6
CASSLDGQGSRKLFF | . | TRBJ1-4 | 15 | TRBV5-1
CASGNGQYSNQPQHF | . | TRBJ1-5 | 15 | TRBV27
CASSLQGSYEQYF | . | TRBJ2-7 | 13 | TRBV11-2
CASSVGTSLSTDTQYF | once | TRBJ2-3 | 16 | TRBV9
CASSPTGIPYEQYF | . | TRBJ2-7 | 14 | TRBV6-5
CAWSVLTGNTGELFF | . | TRBJ2-2 | 15 | TRBV30
CASSPGQAALYEQYF | once | TRBJ2-7 | 15 | TRBV28
CAGSGTGPYEQYF | . | TRBJ2-7 | 13 | TRBV2
CASSLGGGANYGYTF | . | TRBJ1-2 | 15 | TRBV5-1
CASSLWGQDGYTF | . | TRBJ1-2 | 13 | TRBV28
CASGLRGETQYF | . | TRBJ2-5 | 12 | TRBV28
CASSYSGTDSYTQYF | . | TRBJ2-3 | 15 | TRBV6-5
CASSIWGAQETQYF | . | TRBJ2-5 | 14 | TRBV21-1
CASSRGGHRGPSYEQYF | . | TRBJ2-7 | 17 | TRBV5-4
CSVGPQETQYF | . | TRBJ2-5 | 11 | TRBV20-1
CASSLTTGSYEQYF | . | TRBJ2-7 | 14 | TRBV7-8
CASSQVLNTEAFF | . | TRBJ1-1 | 13 | TRBV14
CASSRLPTGGKGYEQYF | . | TRBJ2-7 | 17 | TRBV4-1
CASSEARVGGYEQYF | . | TRBJ2-7 | 15 | TRBV6-1
CASSQDRVTGELFF | . | TRBJ2-2 | 14 | TRBV18
CASSTQGVNQPQHF | . | TRBJ1-5 | 14 | TRBV10-2
CASSKGAANEKLFF | . | TRBJ1-4 | 14 | TRBV9
CASSTGQGAPAQYF | . | TRBJ2-7 | 14 | TRBV19
CASSQVLGNSYEQYF | . | TRBJ2-7 | 15 | TRBV4-3
CASSPPGGIAGANVLTF | . | TRBJ2-6 | 17 | TRBV28